The rows below give T cell receptor beta chains drawn from one sample of a study of T cells after somatic rescue of genetic block. Here immunoSEQ multiplex PCR was the method, and the copy in TCRdb shows in-frame clones only, minus some. The repertoire holds some 15,000 clones, with about two thirds as singletons. Sequencing used peripheral blood mononuclear cells (PBMCs). The receptors derive from a boy aged 5-17 years. Each CDR3 is given with its conserved first and last residue. The D gene is left open where the match is weak. Clone size is not always given. Where it is, it says once, few, many or a class for expanded clones.

d_gene	v_gene	abundance	j_gene	CDR3nt	CDR3aa
.	TRBV7-3	.	TRBJ2-3	TGTGCCAGCAGCCCGTCTTGGACAGGCACAGATACGCAGTATTTT	CASSPSWTGTDTQYF
.	TRBV11-2	.	TRBJ2-7	TGTGCCAGCAGCTTTTGGGACGAGCAGTACTTC	CASSFWDEQYF
.	TRBV27	.	TRBJ2-7	TGTGCCAGCAGTCCCGGGACACCGATCTACGAGCAGTACTTC	CASSPGTPIYEQYF
TRBD1	TRBV6-1	.	TRBJ1-4	TGTGCCAGCGACAGGGGGCTAAGGGAAAAACTGTTTTTT	CASDRGLREKLFF
TRBD2	TRBV27	.	TRBJ2-1	TGTGCCAGCAGTTTCGGCCTAGCGGGATTCCCGCGCGTAAATGAGCAGTTCTTC	CASSFGLAGFPRVNEQFF
TRBD2	TRBV28	.	TRBJ2-7	TGTGCCAGCATGACTAGCGGGACGGGTGCCTACGAGCAGTACTTC	CASMTSGTGAYEQYF
TRBD2	TRBV10-3	.	TRBJ2-2	TGTGCCATCTGGGCCGGGGGGAGATGGAACACCGGGGAGCTGTTTTTT	CAIWAGGRWNTGELFF
TRBD1	TRBV7-9	.	TRBJ1-6	TGTGCCAGCAGCTTAGTCCTGAGGACAGGGGGCAATTCACCCCTCCACTTT	CASSLVLRTGGNSPLHF
.	TRBV7-2	.	TRBJ2-7	TGTGCCAGCAGCTCCACAGGGCGCGAGCAGTACTTC	CASSSTGREQYF
.	TRBV4-1	.	TRBJ2-7	TGCGCCAGCAGCCAGGGTATGGGTAACAACGAGCAGTACTTC	CASSQGMGNNEQYF
.	TRBV7-9	medium-sized	TRBJ2-7	TGTGCCAGCAGCCCCTCTGAGTACGAGCAGTACTTC	CASSPSEYEQYF
.	TRBV6-1	once	TRBJ1-2	TGTGCCAGCAGTGGACAGTATGGCTACACCTTC	CASSGQYGYTF
.	TRBV4-1	.	TRBJ1-2	TGCGCCAGCAGCCATACCGGGGTGACACTTAATGGCTACACCTTC	CASSHTGVTLNGYTF
.	TRBV27	few	TRBJ2-2	TGTGCCAGCAGTTTCAGGACAGCGACCGGGGAGCTGTTTTTT	CASSFRTATGELFF
.	TRBV19	few	TRBJ2-7	TGTGCCAGTAGTCAAACCGGGGCCTTTTTCTACTTC	CASSQTGAFFYF
.	TRBV7-9	few	TRBJ2-3	TGTGCCAGCAGCTTAGCCGTTGATACGCAGTATTTT	CASSLAVDTQYF
.	TRBV20-1	.	TRBJ2-1	TGCAGTGCTAGACCTAGCCGTGAGCAGTTCTTC	CSARPSREQFF
TRBD1	TRBV28	.	TRBJ1-2	TGTGCCAGCAGAACGACAGGGGGCCTCTGGATTGGCTACACCTTC	CASRTTGGLWIGYTF
.	TRBV10-1	.	TRBJ2-3	TGCGCCAGCAGTGAAGTCCAGGCTAGCACAGATACGCAGTATTTT	CASSEVQASTDTQYF
.	TRBV5-5	.	TRBJ2-7	TGTGCCAGCAGCTTCTGGGGCTACGAGCAGTACTTC	CASSFWGYEQYF
TRBD1	TRBV10-3	.	TRBJ1-2	TGTGCCATCAGGGGACAGGGCCAGAACTATGGCTACACCTTC	CAIRGQGQNYGYTF
TRBD2	TRBV27	few	TRBJ2-7	TGTGCCAGCAGTTCCTACCTGACTAGCGGGAGACTCCAGTACTTC	CASSSYLTSGRLQYF
.	TRBV18	few	TRBJ1-3	TGTGCCAGCTCACCGACGGACCGTGGCTCTGGAAACACCATATATTTT	CASSPTDRGSGNTIYF
TRBD2	TRBV11-2	.	TRBJ2-7	TGTGCCAGCAGCTTAGATCTGTTTAGCGGGAGAAGACCCGAGCAGTACTTC	CASSLDLFSGRRPEQYF
.	TRBV29-1	.	TRBJ2-7	TGCAGCGTTTCACAGGGATACGAGCAGTACTTC	CSVSQGYEQYF
.	TRBV11-2	.	TRBJ2-7	TGTGCCAGCAGTTCCTTAAAGGGAAGGGGAACTTCCTACGAGCAGTACTTC	CASSSLKGRGTSYEQYF
.	TRBV30	.	TRBJ1-2	TGTGCCTGGACTAGTCTCTCCTATGGCTACACCTTC	CAWTSLSYGYTF
.	TRBV10-1	.	TRBJ2-3	TGCGCCAGCAAGGGCGTCACAGATACGCAGTATTTT	CASKGVTDTQYF
.	TRBV6-9	.	TRBJ1-2	TGTGCCAGCAGTTACTCACGACAGCGGGGTGGCTACACCTTC	CASSYSRQRGGYTF
.	TRBV6-5	.	TRBJ2-1	TGTGCCAGCAGTTATTGGGCGAGCTCCTACAATGAGCAGTTCTTC	CASSYWASSYNEQFF
.	TRBV5-1	.	TRBJ2-1	TGCGCCAGCAGCTTGTCTTCTGGGGGGCCCCAAAATGAGCAGTTCTTC	CASSLSSGGPQNEQFF
.	TRBV7-6	few	TRBJ2-7	TGTGCCAGCAGCTTCTTTCAGGGCTACGAGCAGTACTTC	CASSFFQGYEQYF
TRBD1	TRBV5-4	few	TRBJ2-5	TGTGCCAGCAGCTTGTTACAGGGGTCCCAAGAGACCCAGTACTTC	CASSLLQGSQETQYF
.	TRBV4-1	.	TRBJ2-1	TGCGCCAGCAGCCAAGCCGGGACACTAGCTCAAGAGCAGTTCTTC	CASSQAGTLAQEQFF
.	TRBV18	.	TRBJ1-1	TGTGCCAGCTCACGGACCATGGATAACACTGAAGCTTTCTTT	CASSRTMDNTEAFF
.	TRBV14	.	TRBJ2-7	TGTGCCAGCAGCCAAGAACTAGCAGCCTACGAGCAGTACTTC	CASSQELAAYEQYF
.	TRBV18	.	TRBJ2-6	TGTGCCAGCTCACCACCAGGACAGAGCTCTGGGGCCAACGTCCTGACTTTC	CASSPPGQSSGANVLTF
.	TRBV10-3	.	TRBJ2-4	TGTGCCATCAGTGAGTCGGCAGGAGGGAAAAACATTCAGTACTTC	CAISESAGGKNIQYF
TRBD1	TRBV28	few	TRBJ2-7	TGTGCCAGCAGTTCCACAGGGGACTACGAGCAGTACTTC	CASSSTGDYEQYF
TRBD2	TRBV9	.	TRBJ2-3	TGTGCCAGCAGCGTAACTAGCGGGGTTAGCACAGATACGCAGTATTTT	CASSVTSGVSTDTQYF
TRBD2	TRBV9	once	TRBJ2-3	TGTGCCAGCAGCGTAGGAGATCTAGCGGGGTCCACAGATACGCAGTATTTT	CASSVGDLAGSTDTQYF
.	TRBV10-3	.	TRBJ1-2	TGTGCCATCAGGAGGAGAACCAGTCCTTCTAACTATGGCTACACCTTC	CAIRRRTSPSNYGYTF
TRBD1	TRBV5-5	.	TRBJ1-4	TGTGCCAGCAGTTTTCGGGACAGGGGGTTCTCAACTAATGAAAAACTGTTTTTT	CASSFRDRGFSTNEKLFF
.	TRBV9	.	TRBJ2-1	TGTGCCAGCAGCGTTTGGGATGGAGTCAATGAGCAGTTCTTC	CASSVWDGVNEQFF
.	TRBV2	.	TRBJ2-2	TGTGCCAGCAGGGGGACGAACACCGGGGAGCTGTTTTTT	CASRGTNTGELFF
TRBD1	TRBV29-1	few	TRBJ2-7	TGCAGCGCTAAGTCCGGGACAGGGGCTTTCTACGAGCAGTACTTC	CSAKSGTGAFYEQYF
.	TRBV28	.	TRBJ1-3	TGTGCCAGCAGTTTAGGACTCCTCGGAAACACCATATATTTT	CASSLGLLGNTIYF
.	TRBV7-2	.	TRBJ1-2	TGTGCCAGCAGCTTAGAAACAGCCAGAAGGACCTTC	CASSLETARRTF
TRBD2	TRBV6-5	.	TRBJ2-3	TGTGCCAGCAAGCGGGGGGGCACAGATACGCAGTATTTT	CASKRGGTDTQYF
.	TRBV5-1	once	TRBJ2-5	TGCGCCAGCAGCGTACAGGGTGTCCAAGAGACCCAGTACTTC	CASSVQGVQETQYF
.	TRBV27	.	TRBJ1-2	TGTGCCAGCAGTTTTGTGGGTCCGGGAGCTAACTATGGCTACACCTTC	CASSFVGPGANYGYTF